These 26 T cell receptor beta chains originate from one sample sequenced in a study of blood T cell repertoires in COVID-19. TCRdb's table, derived via immunoSEQ multiplex PCR, lists solely in-frame clones and lacks some. The sample records about 270,000 clones, approximately 85% being singletons. The sequenced sample consisted of PBMCs or T cells enriched from blood (not recorded which). These receptors were taken from a woman in her forties or fifties with acute COVID-19.

The genes are TRBV30 and TRBJ1-6; D not certain. The CDR3 extends over 16 amino acids. In germline, CDR1 is GTSNPN, CDR2 SVGIG (reference sequence). V lost 0 bases to trimming and J lost 1 base, with 10 bases between them. The CDR3 here is CAWSVAGVSYNSPLHF. The CDR3 nucleotides are TGTGCCTGGAGTGTTGCCGGGGTGTCCTATAATTCACCCCTCCACTTT.

V usage is TRBV10-3 and J usage is TRBJ1-6; a weak D match, TRBD1 (5 bases). CDR1 and CDR2 (germline): ENHRY, SYGVKD. The V and J ends lost 3 bases and 0 bases respectively, with 21 bases between them. The CDR3 is made up of 20 amino acids. In DNA form, the CDR3 reads TGTGCCATCAGTGACCCGACGAAAGACAGCTCAAGCTCCTATAATTCACCCCTCCACTTT. It encodes CAISDPTKDSSSSYNSPLHF.

The chain is built from TRBV19 and TRBJ1-2; no clear D. CDR3 length: 16 residues. CDR1 is LNHDA, CDR2 SQIVND, per germline (reference sequence). With 7 bases removed from V and 0 bases from J, the gap between germline ends came to 18 bases. CDR3 residues: CASTRTGMMANYGYTF. DNA of the CDR3: TGTGCCAGTACAAGAACCGGGATGATGGCTAACTATGGCTACACCTTC. Looking up the rest from reference TRBV19 and TRBJ1-2 gives the full variable domain: DGGITQSPKYLFRKEGQNVTLSCEQNLNHDAMYWYRQDPGQGLRLIYYSQIVNDFQKGDIAEGYSVSREKKESFPLTVTSAQKNPTAFYLCASTRTGMMANYGYTFGSGTRLTVV.

J is TRBJ2-7 and V is TRBV6-1, with TRBD1 matching over 9 bases. CDR1 is MNHNS, CDR2 SASEGT, per germline. The CDR3 has 16 amino acids. J gave up 2 bases and V 1 base, and 6 bases lay outside the gene matches. DNA of the CDR3: TGTGCCAGCAGTGAAGTGGGGACAGGGCAGACCTACGAGCAGTACTTC. It yields the protein CASSEVGTGQTYEQYF.

V is TRBV2 and J is TRBJ2-7; tentative D call: TRBD2 (7 bases). V was trimmed by 0 bases and J by 2 bases, leaving 20 bases between them. CDR3 length equals 18 residues. In germline, CDR1 is SNHLY, CDR2 FYNNEI. This CDR3 is CASSEAGLNLGGPYEQYF. CDR3 nucleotide sequence: TGTGCCAGCAGTGAAGCCGGGTTAAACCTCGGGGGGCCCTACGAGCAGTACTTC. The entire variable domain, with the rest obtained from reference TRBV2 and TRBJ2-7, is as follows: EPEVTQTPSHQVTQMGQEVILRCVPISNHLYFYWYRQILGQKVEFLVSFYNNEISEKSEIFDDQFSVERPDGSNFTLKIRSTKLEDSAMYFCASSEAGLNLGGPYEQYFGPGTRLTVT.

The chain couples TRBV5-1 to TRBJ2-5; the match to TRBD1 covers 12 bases. The CDR3 is 15 residues long. Germline values: CDR1 SGHRS, CDR2 YFSETQ. With 4 bases clipped from V and 4 bases from J, the junction kept 5 bases outside the gene matches. As DNA, the CDR3 is TGCGCCAGCAGCGATCGGGACAGGGGGCGAGAGACCCAGTACTTC. The encoded protein is CASSDRDRGRETQYF.

This rearrangement joins TRBV7-2 to TRBJ2-5; 11 bases fit TRBD2. The CDR3 loop spans 14 amino acids. Germline CDR1 reads SGHTA; CDR2 reads FQGNSA. Trimming at V came to 6 bases and at J to 5 bases, leaving 5 bases not matched to a gene. The CDR3 DNA reads as TGTGCCAGCAGTCTAGCGGGGGGAGGGGAGACCCAGTACTTC. Translated, it gives CASSLAGGGETQYF.

The chain employs TRBV6-5 and TRBJ2-3; the D gene is possibly TRBD2 (6 bases). CDR1 is MNHEY, CDR2 SVGAGI, per germline. The CDR3 loop spans 16 amino acids. The V end was cut by 2 bases, the J end by 2 bases, with 14 bases between. The CDR3 here is CASSYGTGVTTDTQYF. The CDR3 DNA reads TGTGCCAGCAGTTACGGAACGGGGGTTACCACAGATACGCAGTATTTT.

This rearrangement joins TRBV6-5 to TRBJ1-3; no firm D call. V shed 6 bases and J shed 4 bases, with 13 bases lying between them. Germline values: CDR1 MNHEY, CDR2 SVGAGI. The CDR3 totals 14 residues. The CDR3 region has the DNA TGTGCCAGCAGATCTGCCCCGGGAGGAAACACCATATATTTT. It codes for CASRSAPGGNTIYF.

The chain couples TRBV7-8 to TRBJ2-1; D is ambiguous. The CDR3 is made up of 13 amino acids. V was cut by 1 base and J by 9 bases, with 10 bases left in between. The germline V gene encodes CDR1 SGHVS and CDR2 FQNEAQ. CDR3 nucleotides: TGTGCCAGCAGCTTAGACGGAGCTGGTGAGCAGTTCTTC. Protein sequence: CASSLDGAGEQFF.

This clone has just a few counts. The chain uses TRBV11-2 and TRBJ2-1; 7 bases agree with TRBD1. The CDR3 totals 16 residues. Trimming at V came to 6 bases and at J to 0 bases, leaving 8 bases not matched to a gene. CDR1 and CDR2 (germline): SGHAT, FQNNGV. In DNA, the CDR3 is TGTGCCAGCAGTATAATACAGGGGAGCTCCTACAATGAGCAGTTCTTC. It yields the protein CASSIIQGSSYNEQFF.

The rearrangement joins TRBV18 to TRBJ1-5, with unresolved D. Germline V CDR1 and CDR2: KGHSH, LQKENI. Trimming stripped 3 bases from V and 7 bases from J, with 10 bases between. The CDR3 length is 13 residues. The CDR3 nucleotides read TGTGCCAGCTCACCTACAGTGGCGCAGCCCCAGCATTTT. It encodes CASSPTVAQPQHF.

The rearrangement joins TRBV3-1 (or the pseudogene TRBV3-2) to TRBJ2-1; 15 bases line up with TRBD2. This CDR3 comprises 15 residues. Trimming took 4 bases from V and 7 from J; bases not matched to a gene: 2. Germline V gene lookup returns CDR1 LGHDT and CDR2 YNNKEL (reference sequence). The CDR3 spells CASSLGTSGGNEQFF. DNA of the CDR3: TGTGCCAGCAGCCTAGGGACTAGCGGGGGGAATGAGCAGTTCTTC.

V and J are TRBV3-1 (or the pseudogene TRBV3-2) and TRBJ1-1, with D unresolved. The CDR3 length is 15 residues. Trimming pared 1 base from V and 0 bases from J, leaving 9 bases between. The germline CDR1 and CDR2 sequences are LGHDT and YNNKEL (reference sequence). CDR3 sequence: CASSQGQTLNTEAFF. The CDR3 DNA reads as TGTGCCAGCAGCCAAGGCCAGACTTTGAACACTGAAGCTTTCTTT.

About this clone itself: This CDR3 is also generated by other DNA sequences in the sample. This chain joins TRBV19 and TRBJ1-2, with D unresolved. V lost 3 bases, J lost 0 bases, and 5 bases lay in between. Looked up from germline, CDR1 is LNHDA and CDR2 is SQIVND (reference sequence). This CDR3 comprises 13 residues. For the CDR3, the DNA is TGTGCCAGTAGTATGGCAGCTAACTATGGCTACACCTTC. This codes for CASSMAANYGYTF.

V gene TRBV30 combines with J gene TRBJ2-3, with 10 bases aligning to TRBD2. The CDR3 spans 14 residues. J gave up 6 bases and V 3 bases, and 6 bases lay outside the gene matches. Germline values: CDR1 GTSNPN, CDR2 SVGIG (reference sequence). CDR3 in amino acids: CAWRAAGGLDTQYF. The CDR3 DNA reads as TGTGCCTGGAGGGCAGCGGGGGGGCTGGATACGCAGTATTTT.

V and J are TRBV27 and TRBJ2-1, with TRBD1 as a possible D gene (6 bases). V dropped 5 bases and J dropped 3 bases, with 11 bases sitting between them. The CDR3 totals 14 residues. Germline values: CDR1 MNHEY, CDR2 SMNVEV (reference sequence). The CDR3 loop is CASSIRGSYNEQFF. The CDR3 DNA sequence: TGTGCCAGCAGTATCAGGGGAAGCTACAATGAGCAGTTCTTC.

CDR3 in amino acids: CAISNIGTGVYNEQFF. The CDR3 bases are TGTGCCATCAGTAACATCGGGACAGGGGTGTACAATGAGCAGTTCTTC. The chain uses TRBV10-3 and TRBJ2-1; 10 bases fit TRBD1. The CDR3 covers 16 residues. CDR1 ENHRY and CDR2 SYGVKD come from the germline V gene. The V segment lost 5 bases and the J segment 4 bases; nucleotides outside the gene matches: 8.

The chain carries TRBV27 and TRBJ1-3; D is undetermined. The CDR3 has 14 residues. Trimming pared 3 bases from V and 4 bases from J, leaving 10 bases between. Germline lookup yields CDR1 MNHEY and CDR2 SMNVEV (reference sequence). In nucleotides, the CDR3 is TGTGCCAGCAGTTTCGCGGGAGAAGGAAACACCATATATTTT. It translates to CASSFAGEGNTIYF.

A note on this clone: At one boundary the junction diverges from the germline segment, which might be a read error. The genes are TRBV7-7 and TRBJ2-3; 8 bases are a match to TRBD1. The germline V gene encodes CDR1 SSHAT and CDR2 FNYEAQ (reference sequence). The CDR3 is 15 residues long. CDR3 sequence (DNA): TGTGCTAGCAGCCTCGGACAGGGAGCAACAGATACGCAGTATTTT. Encoded protein: CASSLGQGATDTQYF.

V gene TRBV25-1 combines with J gene TRBJ2-3; D is possibly TRBD2 (6 bases). The germline V and J ends were trimmed by 4 bases and 2 bases, with 13 bases remaining between them. Germline loops: CDR1 MGHDK, CDR2 SYGVNS. The CDR3 is made up of 15 amino acids. CDR3 sequence (DNA): TGTGCCAGCAGTGTACGGGGACTTTTCACAGATACGCAGTATTTT. Protein: CASSVRGLFTDTQYF.

This clone was observed once. This chain joins TRBV7-6 and TRBJ1-5; TRBD1 matches 7 bases. The CDR3 spans 15 residues. The germline V gene encodes CDR1 SGHVS and CDR2 FNYEAQ. With V trimmed by 5 bases and J by 3 bases, 7 bases remained unmatched. The CDR3 reads CASSRYTGVNQPQHF. The CDR3 region has the DNA TGTGCCAGCAGCCGATATACAGGGGTCAATCAGCCCCAGCATTTT.

The V and J genes are TRBV30 and TRBJ1-5; D call uncertain. V shed 0 bases and J shed 7 bases, with 7 bases lying between them. Germline V lookup: CDR1 GTSNPN, CDR2 SVGIG (reference sequence). The CDR3 consists of 12 residues. The chain's CDR3 is CAWSVLEQPQHF. CDR3 DNA: TGTGCCTGGAGTGTACTTGAACAGCCCCAGCATTTT.

The gene calls are TRBV19 and TRBJ1-1; the match to TRBD1 covers 7 bases. Germline V gene data show CDR1 as LNHDA and CDR2 as SQIVND (reference sequence). The V gene end was trimmed by 9 bases and the J gene end by 0 bases; junction bases not matched to a gene: 4. The CDR3 runs to 13 residues. CDR3 DNA: TGTGCCAGCAGGGGACAGATGAACACTGAAGCTTTCTTT. Protein sequence: CASRGQMNTEAFF. The full variable domain, with the rest looked up from reference TRBV19 and TRBJ1-1, is DGGITQSPKYLFRKEGQNVTLSCEQNLNHDAMYWYRQDPGQGLRLIYYSQIVNDFQKGDIAEGYSVSREKKESFPLTVTSAQKNPTAFYLCASRGQMNTEAFFGQGTRLTVV.

The chain carries TRBV4-3 and TRBJ2-4, with 7 bases matching TRBD2. The CDR3 sequence is 18 residues long. Germline V gene data show CDR1 as LGHNA and CDR2 as YSLEER. After removal of 0 bases from V and 8 bases from J, the junction contained 16 bases not matched to a gene. CDR3 protein: CASSQEPSGDTSGYIQYF. The CDR3, as DNA: TGCGCCAGCAGCCAAGAGCCTAGCGGAGACACCTCCGGGTACATTCAGTACTTC.

The gene calls are TRBV4-1 and TRBJ1-2; D gene ambiguous. With 0 bases removed from V and 3 bases from J, the gap between germline ends came to 11 bases. The CDR3 length is 15 residues. Germline-derived CDR1 and CDR2 are MGHRA and YSYEKL. The CDR3 nucleotides read TGCGCCAGCAGCCAAGACCTGGGAGGGTACTATGGCTACACCTTC. Protein: CASSQDLGGYYGYTF.